This TCR beta chain originates from a study of cytomegalovirus exposure and HLA in healthy donors. Notes on the study in general: An analysis done earlier found most TCR beta V segments productive about 87% or about 30% of the time. A list of approximately 160 TCR beta chains associated with cytomegalovirus was given.

A word on this clone: The antigen is not known.

Germline V lookup: CDR1 SNHLY, CDR2 FYNNEI. V gave up 7 bases and J gave up 4 bases; unmatched junction bases: 5. CDR3 length: 14 amino acids. It was with 60 Vbeta and 13 Jbeta primers that the PCR ran. Clones were read by immunoSEQ multiplex PCR, and TCRdb kept only the in-frame ones, dropping some. The sample includes over 100,000 clones. The TCR originated in a woman between 40 and 55 years old in good health and CMV-seropositive. This rearrangement joins TRBV2 to TRBJ1-2, with 11 bases identical to TRBD1. The source material was PBMCs. CDR3 bases: TGTGCCAGCAATCAGGGACAGGGGGGCTATGGCTACACCTTC. Translated: CASNQGQGGYGYTF.